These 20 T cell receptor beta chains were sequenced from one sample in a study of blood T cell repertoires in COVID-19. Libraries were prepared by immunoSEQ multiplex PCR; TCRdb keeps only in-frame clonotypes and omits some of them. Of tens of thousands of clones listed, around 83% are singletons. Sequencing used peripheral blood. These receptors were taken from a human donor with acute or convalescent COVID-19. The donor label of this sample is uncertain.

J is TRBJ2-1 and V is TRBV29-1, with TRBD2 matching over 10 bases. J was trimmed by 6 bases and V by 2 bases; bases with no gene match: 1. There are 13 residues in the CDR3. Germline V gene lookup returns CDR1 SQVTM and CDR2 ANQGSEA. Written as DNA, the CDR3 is TGCAGCGTTGAACTAGCGGGAGTCAATGAGCAGTTCTTC. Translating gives CSVELAGVNEQFF.

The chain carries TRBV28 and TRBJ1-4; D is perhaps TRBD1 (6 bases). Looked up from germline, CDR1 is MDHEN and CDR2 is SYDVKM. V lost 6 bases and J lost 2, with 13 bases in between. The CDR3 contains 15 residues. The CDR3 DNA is TGTGCCAGCAGCTCCTCAGGGGCTACTAATGAAAAACTGTTTTTT. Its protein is CASSSSGATNEKLFF.

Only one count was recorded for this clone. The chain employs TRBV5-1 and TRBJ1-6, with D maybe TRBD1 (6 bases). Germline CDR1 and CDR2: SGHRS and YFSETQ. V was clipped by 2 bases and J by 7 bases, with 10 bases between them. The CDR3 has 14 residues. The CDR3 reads CASSLLTGNSPLHF. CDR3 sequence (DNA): TGCGCCAGCAGCTTACTCACAGGGAATTCACCCCTCCACTTT.

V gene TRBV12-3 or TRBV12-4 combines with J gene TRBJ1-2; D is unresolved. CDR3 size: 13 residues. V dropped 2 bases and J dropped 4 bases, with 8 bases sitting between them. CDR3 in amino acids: CASSLRESYGYTF. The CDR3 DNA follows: TGTGCCAGCAGTTTAAGGGAGAGCTATGGCTACACCTTC.

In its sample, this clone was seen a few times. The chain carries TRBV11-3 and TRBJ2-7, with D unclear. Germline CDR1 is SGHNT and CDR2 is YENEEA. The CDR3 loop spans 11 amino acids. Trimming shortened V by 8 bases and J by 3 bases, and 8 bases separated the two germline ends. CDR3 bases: TGTGCCAGCTCCCAGGTCTACGAGCAGTACTTC. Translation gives CASSQVYEQYF.

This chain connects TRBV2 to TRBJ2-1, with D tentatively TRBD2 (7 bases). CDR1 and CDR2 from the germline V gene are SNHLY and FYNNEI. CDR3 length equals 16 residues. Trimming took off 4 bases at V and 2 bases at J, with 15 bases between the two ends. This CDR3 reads CASSGGLAVTYNEQFF. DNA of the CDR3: TGTGCCAGCAGTGGGGGGCTAGCGGTAACCTACAATGAGCAGTTCTTC.

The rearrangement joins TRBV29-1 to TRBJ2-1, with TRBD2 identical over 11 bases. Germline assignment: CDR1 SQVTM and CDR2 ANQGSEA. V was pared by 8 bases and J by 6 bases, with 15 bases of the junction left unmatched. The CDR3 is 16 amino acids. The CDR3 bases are TGCAGCATATTGGGCCTAGCGGGGGGAGGGGGCAATGAGCAGTTCTTC. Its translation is CSILGLAGGGGNEQFF.

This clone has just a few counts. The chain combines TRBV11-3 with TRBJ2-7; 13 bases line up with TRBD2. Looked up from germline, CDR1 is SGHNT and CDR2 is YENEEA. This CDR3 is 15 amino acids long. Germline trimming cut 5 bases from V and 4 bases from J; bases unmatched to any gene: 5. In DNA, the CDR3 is TGTGCCAGCAGCGGGGGGACTAGCGGGATTTACGAGCAGTACTTC. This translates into CASSGGTSGIYEQYF. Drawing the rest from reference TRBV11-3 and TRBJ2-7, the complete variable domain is EAGVVQSPRYKIIEKKQPVAFWCNPISGHNTLYWYLQNLGQGPELLIRYENEEAVDDSQLPKDRFSAERLKGVDSTLKIQPAELGDSAVYLCASSGGTSGIYEQYFGPGTRLTVT.

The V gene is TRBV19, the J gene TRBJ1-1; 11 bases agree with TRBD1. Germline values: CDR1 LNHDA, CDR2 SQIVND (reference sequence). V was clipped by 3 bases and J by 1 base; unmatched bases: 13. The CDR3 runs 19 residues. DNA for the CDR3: TGTGCCAGTAGTATCGGCCCGGACAGGGGGCGAGGGACGAACACTGAAGCTTTCTTT. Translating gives CASSIGPDRGRGTNTEAFF. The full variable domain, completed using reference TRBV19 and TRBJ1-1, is DGGITQSPKYLFRKEGQNVTLSCEQNLNHDAMYWYRQDPGQGLRLIYYSQIVNDFQKGDIAEGYSVSREKKESFPLTVTSAQKNPTAFYLCASSIGPDRGRGTNTEAFFGQGTRLTVV.

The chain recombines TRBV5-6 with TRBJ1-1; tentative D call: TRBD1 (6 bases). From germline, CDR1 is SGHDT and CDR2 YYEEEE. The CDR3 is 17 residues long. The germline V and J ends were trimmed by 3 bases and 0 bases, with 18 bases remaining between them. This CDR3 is CASSSVGGRYMNTEAFF. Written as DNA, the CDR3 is TGTGCCAGCAGCTCCGTCGGGGGGCGGTATATGAACACTGAAGCTTTCTTT.

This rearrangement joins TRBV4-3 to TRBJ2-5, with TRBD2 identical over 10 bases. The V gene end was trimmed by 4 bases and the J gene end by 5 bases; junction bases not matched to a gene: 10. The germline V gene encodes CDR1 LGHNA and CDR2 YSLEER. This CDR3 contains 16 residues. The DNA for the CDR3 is TGCGCCAGCAGCCCCTCCATAGCGGGGGGTAGGGAGACCCAGTACTTC. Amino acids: CASSPSIAGGRETQYF.

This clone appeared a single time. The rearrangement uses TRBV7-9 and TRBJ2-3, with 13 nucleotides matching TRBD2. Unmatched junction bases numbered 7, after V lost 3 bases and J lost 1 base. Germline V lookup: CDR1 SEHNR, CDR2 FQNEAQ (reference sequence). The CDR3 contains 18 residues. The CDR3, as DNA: TGTGCCAGCAGCTTCGGACTAGCGGGAGAGGCGGGCACAGATACGCAGTATTTT. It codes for CASSFGLAGEAGTDTQYF.

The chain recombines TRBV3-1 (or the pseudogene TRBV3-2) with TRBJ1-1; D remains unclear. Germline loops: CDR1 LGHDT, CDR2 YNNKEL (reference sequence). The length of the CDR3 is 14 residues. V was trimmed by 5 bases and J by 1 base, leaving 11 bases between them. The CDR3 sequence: CASSGPTSNTEAFF. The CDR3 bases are TGTGCCAGCAGCGGTCCTACTTCGAACACTGAAGCTTTCTTT.

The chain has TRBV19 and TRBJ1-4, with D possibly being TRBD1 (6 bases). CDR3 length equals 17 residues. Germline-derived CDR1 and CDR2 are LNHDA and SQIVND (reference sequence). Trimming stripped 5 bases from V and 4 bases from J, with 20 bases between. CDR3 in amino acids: CASSPRGGASLNEKLFF. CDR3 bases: TGTGCCAGTAGTCCCCGGGGGGGGGCGTCCCTTAATGAAAAACTGTTTTTT.

Written as DNA, the CDR3 is TGTGCCATCTTAGGTGGGCAGGGAACTTCACCCCTCCACTTT. It translates to CAILGGQGTSPLHF. This chain connects TRBV2 to TRBJ1-6; the D gene is possibly TRBD1 (5 bases). The CDR3 covers 14 residues. Trimming stripped 10 bases from V and 9 bases from J, with 19 bases between. CDR1 is SNHLY, CDR2 FYNNEI, per germline.

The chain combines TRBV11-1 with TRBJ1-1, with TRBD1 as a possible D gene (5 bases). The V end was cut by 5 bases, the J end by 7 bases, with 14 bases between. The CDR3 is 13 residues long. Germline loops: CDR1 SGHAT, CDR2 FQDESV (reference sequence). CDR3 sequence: CASSPGHALEAFF. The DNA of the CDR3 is TGTGCCAGCAGCCCCGGACATGCACTTGAAGCTTTCTTT.

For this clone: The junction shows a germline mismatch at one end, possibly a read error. The DNA for the CDR3 is TGCGCCAGCAGTCAAGGCGGAACAGGGAGAGGAACTAATGAAAAACTGTTTTTT. It encodes CASSQGGTGRGTNEKLFF. V gene TRBV4-1 combines with J gene TRBJ1-4, with TRBD1 as a possible D gene (6 bases). The CDR3 is 18 amino acids. CDR1 and CDR2 from the germline V gene are MGHRA and YSYEKL.

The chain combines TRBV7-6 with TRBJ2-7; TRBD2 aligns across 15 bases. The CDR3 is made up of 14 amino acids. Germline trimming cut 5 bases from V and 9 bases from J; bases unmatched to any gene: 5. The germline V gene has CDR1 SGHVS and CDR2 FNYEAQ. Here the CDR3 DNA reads TGTGCCAGCAGCGTCGGGGGACTAGCGGGAGGGCAGTACTTC. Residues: CASSVGGLAGGQYF.

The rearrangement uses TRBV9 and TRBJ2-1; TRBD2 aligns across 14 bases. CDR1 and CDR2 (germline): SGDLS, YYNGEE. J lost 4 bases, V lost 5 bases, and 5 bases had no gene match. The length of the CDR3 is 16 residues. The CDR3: CASRPGTSGGYNEQFF. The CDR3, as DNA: TGTGCCAGCAGGCCCGGGACTAGCGGGGGATACAATGAGCAGTTCTTC.

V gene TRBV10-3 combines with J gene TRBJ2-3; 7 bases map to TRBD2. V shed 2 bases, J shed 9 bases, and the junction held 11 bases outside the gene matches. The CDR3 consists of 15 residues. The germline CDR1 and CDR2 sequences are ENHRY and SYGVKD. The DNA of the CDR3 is TGTGCCATCAGTGAGGGAGGGGACTACGCGGGGACGCAGTATTTT. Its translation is CAISEGGDYAGTQYF.